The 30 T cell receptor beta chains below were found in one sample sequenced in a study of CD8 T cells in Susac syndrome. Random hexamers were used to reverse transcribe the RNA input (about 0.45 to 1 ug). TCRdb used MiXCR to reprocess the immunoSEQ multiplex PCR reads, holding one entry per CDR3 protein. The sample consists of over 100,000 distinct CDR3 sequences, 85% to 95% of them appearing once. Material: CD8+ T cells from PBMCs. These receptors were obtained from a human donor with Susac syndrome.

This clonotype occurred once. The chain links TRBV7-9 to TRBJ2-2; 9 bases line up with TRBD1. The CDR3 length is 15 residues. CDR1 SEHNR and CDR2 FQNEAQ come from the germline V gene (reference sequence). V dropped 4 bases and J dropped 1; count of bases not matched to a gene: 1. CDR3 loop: CASSSGQGNTGELFF. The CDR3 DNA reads TGTGCCAGCAGCTCGGGACAGGGGAACACCGGGGAGCTGTTTTTT.

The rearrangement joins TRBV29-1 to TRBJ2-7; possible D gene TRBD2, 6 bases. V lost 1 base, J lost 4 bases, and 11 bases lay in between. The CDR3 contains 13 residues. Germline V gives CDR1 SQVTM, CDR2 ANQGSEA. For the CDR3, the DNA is TGCAGCGTTGAAGCGCCCGGGGGTTACGAGCAGTACTTC. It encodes CSVEAPGGYEQYF.

CDR3 sequence reads: CASSADSVGNQPQHF. The CDR3 DNA sequence: TGTGCCAGCAGTGCCGACAGTGTGGGCAATCAGCCCCAGCATTTT. The chain carries TRBV6-5 and TRBJ1-5; D possibly corresponds to TRBD1 (5 bases). V lost 5 bases and J lost 2, with 13 bases in between. In germline, CDR1 is MNHEY, CDR2 SVGAGI. The CDR3 has 15 amino acids.

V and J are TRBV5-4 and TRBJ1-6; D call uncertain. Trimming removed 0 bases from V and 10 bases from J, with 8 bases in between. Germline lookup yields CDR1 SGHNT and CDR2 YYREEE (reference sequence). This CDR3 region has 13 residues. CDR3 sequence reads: CASSLAAGSPLHF. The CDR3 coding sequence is TGTGCCAGCAGCTTGGCGGCGGGATCACCCCTCCACTTT.

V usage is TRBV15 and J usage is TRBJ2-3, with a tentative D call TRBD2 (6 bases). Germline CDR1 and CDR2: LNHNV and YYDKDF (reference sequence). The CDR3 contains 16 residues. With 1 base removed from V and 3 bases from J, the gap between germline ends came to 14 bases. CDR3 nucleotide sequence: TGTGCCACCAGCAGAGTGCAGGCTGGGGGGACAGATACGCAGTATTTT. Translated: CATSRVQAGGTDTQYF.

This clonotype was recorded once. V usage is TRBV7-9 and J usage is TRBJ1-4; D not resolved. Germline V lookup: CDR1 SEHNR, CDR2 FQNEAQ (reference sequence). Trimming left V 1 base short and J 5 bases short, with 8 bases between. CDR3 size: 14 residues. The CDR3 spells CASSLDRENEKLFF. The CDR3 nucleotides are TGTGCCAGCAGCTTAGACAGAGAGAATGAAAAACTGTTTTTT.

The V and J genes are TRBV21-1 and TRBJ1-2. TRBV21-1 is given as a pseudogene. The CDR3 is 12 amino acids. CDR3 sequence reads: CASSNNTYGYTF. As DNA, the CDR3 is TGTGCCAGCAGCAACAACACCTATGGCTACACCTTC.

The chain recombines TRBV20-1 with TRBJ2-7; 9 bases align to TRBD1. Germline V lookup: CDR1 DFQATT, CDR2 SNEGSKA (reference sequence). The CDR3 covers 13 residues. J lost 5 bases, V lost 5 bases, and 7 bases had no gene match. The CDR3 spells CSAWDRVIHEQYF. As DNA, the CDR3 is TGCAGTGCTTGGGACAGGGTGATCCACGAGCAGTACTTC.

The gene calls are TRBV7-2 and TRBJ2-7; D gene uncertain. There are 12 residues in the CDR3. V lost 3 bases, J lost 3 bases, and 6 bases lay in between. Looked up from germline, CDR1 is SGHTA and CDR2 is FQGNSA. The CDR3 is CASSFNYYEQYF. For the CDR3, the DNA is TGTGCCAGCAGCTTCAACTACTACGAGCAGTACTTC.

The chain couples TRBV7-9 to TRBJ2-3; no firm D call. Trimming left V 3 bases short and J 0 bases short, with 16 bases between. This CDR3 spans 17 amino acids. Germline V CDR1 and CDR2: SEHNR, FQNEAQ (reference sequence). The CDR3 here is CASSFSGRSASTDTQYF. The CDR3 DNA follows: TGTGCCAGCAGCTTTTCGGGCCGCAGTGCTAGCACAGATACGCAGTATTTT.

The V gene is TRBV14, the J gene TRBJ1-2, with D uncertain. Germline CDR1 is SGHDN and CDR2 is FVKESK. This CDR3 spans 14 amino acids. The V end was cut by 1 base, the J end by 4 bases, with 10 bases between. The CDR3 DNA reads TGTGCCAGCAGCCAAGTCATAGGGCCCTATGGCTACACCTTC. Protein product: CASSQVIGPYGYTF.

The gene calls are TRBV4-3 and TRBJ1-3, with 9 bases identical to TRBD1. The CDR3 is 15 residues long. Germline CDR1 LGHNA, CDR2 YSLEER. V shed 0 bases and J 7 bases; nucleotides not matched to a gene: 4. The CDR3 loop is CASSQDTGQGNTIYF. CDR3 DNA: TGCGCCAGCAGCCAAGATACGGGACAGGGTAACACCATATATTTT.

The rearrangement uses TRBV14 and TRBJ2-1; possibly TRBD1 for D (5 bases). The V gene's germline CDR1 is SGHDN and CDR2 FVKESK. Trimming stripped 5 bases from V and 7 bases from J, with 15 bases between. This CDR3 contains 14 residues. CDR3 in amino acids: CASSGQTKGNEQFF. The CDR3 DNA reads TGTGCCAGCAGCGGGCAAACCAAGGGGAATGAGCAGTTCTTC.

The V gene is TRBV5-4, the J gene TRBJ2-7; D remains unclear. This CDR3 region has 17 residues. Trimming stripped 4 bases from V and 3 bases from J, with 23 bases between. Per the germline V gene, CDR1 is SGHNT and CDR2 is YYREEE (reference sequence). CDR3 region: CASSPLMPRGRSYEQYF. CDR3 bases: TGTGCCAGCAGCCCACTAATGCCTAGAGGACGGAGCTACGAGCAGTACTTC.

The CDR3 protein is CSVEDPGQSPSSTDTQYF. Here the CDR3 DNA reads TGCAGCGTTGAAGATCCCGGACAGAGTCCTTCTAGCACAGATACGCAGTATTTT. The chain has TRBV29-1 and TRBJ2-3; a weak D match, TRBD1 (6 bases). This CDR3 is 18 amino acids long. Germline CDR1 reads SQVTM; CDR2 reads ANQGSEA. The ends were cut back, 0 bases at V and 0 bases at J, with 19 bases in the middle.

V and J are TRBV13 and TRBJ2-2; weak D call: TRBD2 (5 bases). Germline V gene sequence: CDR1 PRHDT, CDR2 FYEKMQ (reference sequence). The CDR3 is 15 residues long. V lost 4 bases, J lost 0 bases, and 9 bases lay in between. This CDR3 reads CASSSEGANTGELFF. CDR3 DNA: TGTGCCAGCAGCTCCGAGGGTGCGAACACCGGGGAGCTGTTTTTT.

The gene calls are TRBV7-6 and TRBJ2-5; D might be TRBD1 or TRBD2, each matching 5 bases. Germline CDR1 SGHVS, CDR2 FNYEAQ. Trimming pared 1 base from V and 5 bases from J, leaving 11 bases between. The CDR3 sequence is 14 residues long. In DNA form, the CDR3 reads TGTGCCAGCAGCTTAGAAGGCCGGGGCGAGACCCAGTACTTC. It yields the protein CASSLEGRGETQYF.

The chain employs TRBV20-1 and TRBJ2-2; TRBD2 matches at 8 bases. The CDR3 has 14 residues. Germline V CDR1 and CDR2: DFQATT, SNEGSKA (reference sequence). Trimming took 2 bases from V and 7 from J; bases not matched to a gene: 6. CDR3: CSARPRGGGGELFF. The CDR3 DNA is TGCAGTGCTAGACCCCGGGGGGGAGGCGGGGAGCTGTTTTTT.

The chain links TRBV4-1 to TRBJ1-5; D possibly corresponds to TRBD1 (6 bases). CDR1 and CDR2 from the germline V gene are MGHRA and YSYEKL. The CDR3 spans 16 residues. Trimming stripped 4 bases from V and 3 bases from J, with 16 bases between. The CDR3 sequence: CASSPRGGALNQPQHF. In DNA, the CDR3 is TGCGCCAGCAGCCCTCGGGGGGGGGCCCTCAATCAGCCCCAGCATTTT.

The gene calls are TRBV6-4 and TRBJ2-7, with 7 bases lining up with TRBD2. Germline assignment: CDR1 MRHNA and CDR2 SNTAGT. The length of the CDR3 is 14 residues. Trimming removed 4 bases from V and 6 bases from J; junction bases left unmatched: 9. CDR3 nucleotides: TGTGCCAGCAGTGTGAGGCAGGGCGGGGGCGAGCAGTACTTC. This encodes CASSVRQGGGEQYF.

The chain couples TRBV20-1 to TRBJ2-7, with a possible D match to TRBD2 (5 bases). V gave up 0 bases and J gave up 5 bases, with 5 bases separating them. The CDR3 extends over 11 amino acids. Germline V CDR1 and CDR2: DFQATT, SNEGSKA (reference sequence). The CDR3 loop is CSARERDEQYF. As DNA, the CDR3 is TGCAGTGCTAGAGAGCGGGACGAGCAGTACTTC.

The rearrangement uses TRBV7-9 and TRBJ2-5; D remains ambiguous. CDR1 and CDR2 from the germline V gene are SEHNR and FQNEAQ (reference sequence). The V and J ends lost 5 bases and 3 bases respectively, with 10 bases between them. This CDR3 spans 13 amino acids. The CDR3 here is CASSRAFEETQYF. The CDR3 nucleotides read TGTGCCAGCAGCCGTGCTTTCGAAGAGACCCAGTACTTC.

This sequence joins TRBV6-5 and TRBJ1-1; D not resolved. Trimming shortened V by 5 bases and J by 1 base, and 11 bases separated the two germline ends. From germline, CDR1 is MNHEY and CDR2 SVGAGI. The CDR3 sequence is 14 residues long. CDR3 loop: CASSPSSGNTEAFF. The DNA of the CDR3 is TGTGCCAGCAGTCCCTCCTCAGGGAACACTGAAGCTTTCTTT.

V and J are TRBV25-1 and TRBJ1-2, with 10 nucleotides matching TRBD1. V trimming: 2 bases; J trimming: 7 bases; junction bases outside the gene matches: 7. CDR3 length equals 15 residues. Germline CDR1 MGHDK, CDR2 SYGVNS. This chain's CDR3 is CASSENTRDRGGYTF. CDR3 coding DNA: TGTGCCAGCAGTGAAAACACCCGGGACAGGGGTGGCTACACCTTC.

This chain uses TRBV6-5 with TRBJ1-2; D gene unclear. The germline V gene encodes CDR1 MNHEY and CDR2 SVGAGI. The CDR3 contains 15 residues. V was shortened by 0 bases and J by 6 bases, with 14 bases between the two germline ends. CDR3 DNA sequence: TGTGCCAGCAGTTACTCGAAAGGGAATAGAGATGGCTACACCTTC. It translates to CASSYSKGNRDGYTF.

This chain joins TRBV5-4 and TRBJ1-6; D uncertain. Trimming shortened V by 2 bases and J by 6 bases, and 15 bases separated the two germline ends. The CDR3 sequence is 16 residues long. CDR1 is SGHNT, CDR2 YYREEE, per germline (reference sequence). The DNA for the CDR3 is TGTGCCAGCAGCTTCACCCCAGAAGAGTTTAATTCACCCCTCCACTTT. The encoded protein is CASSFTPEEFNSPLHF.

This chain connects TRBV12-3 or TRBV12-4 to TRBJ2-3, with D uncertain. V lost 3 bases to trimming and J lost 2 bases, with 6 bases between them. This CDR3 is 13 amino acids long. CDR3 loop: CASSFAYTDTQYF. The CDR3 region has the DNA TGTGCCAGCAGTTTTGCCTACACAGATACGCAGTATTTT.

The CDR3 sequence: CASQGASYNEQFF. CDR3 DNA: TGTGCCAGCCAGGGGGCCTCCTACAATGAGCAGTTCTTC. J is TRBJ2-1 and V is TRBV9, with 8 positions matching TRBD1. The CDR3 is made up of 13 amino acids. The V segment lost 7 bases and the J segment 0 bases; nucleotides outside the gene matches: 0. Germline CDR1 reads SGDLS; CDR2 reads YYNGEE.

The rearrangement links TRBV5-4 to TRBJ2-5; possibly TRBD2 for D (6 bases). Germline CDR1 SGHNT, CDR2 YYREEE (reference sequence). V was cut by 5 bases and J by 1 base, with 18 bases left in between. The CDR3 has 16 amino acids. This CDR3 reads CASRSHPGRIQETQYF. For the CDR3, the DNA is TGTGCCAGCAGATCCCACCCAGGGAGGATCCAAGAGACCCAGTACTTC.

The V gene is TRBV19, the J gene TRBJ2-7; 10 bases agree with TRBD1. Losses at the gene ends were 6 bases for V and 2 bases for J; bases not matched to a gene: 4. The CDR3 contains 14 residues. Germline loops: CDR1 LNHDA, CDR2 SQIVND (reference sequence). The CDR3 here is CASSKGTGAYEQYF. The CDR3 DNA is TGTGCCAGTAGCAAGGGGACAGGGGCCTACGAGCAGTACTTC.